The entry below gives a single T cell receptor beta chain sequence along with its context. Blood samples, whole and unsorted for T cells, yielded the isolated total RNA. The entry originates in a study of monozygotic twins with inflammatory bowel disease. CDR1 and CDR2 from the germline V gene are SGHDT and YYEEEE. The CDR3 extends over 17 amino acids. Following a re-call of the 5' RACE reads, TCRdb has one entry per CDR3 protein and lacks DNA. The specimen's table records 200,000 to 250,000 distinct CDR3 sequences. Source material: blood. The TCR was taken from a human donor with ulcerative colitis or Crohn's disease, or a healthy co-twin of an affected twin (not recorded which). The J gene is TRBJ1-1, the V gene TRBV5-6; lacking DNA, the TRBD1 call made by TCRdb goes unchecked. The CDR3 loop reads CASSLGYFNRVNTEAFF.